The 10 T cell receptor beta chains below were found in one sample sequenced in a study of TIL therapy for anti-PD-1-resistant metastatic lung cancer (dated by TCRdb to the early 2020s). TCR beta CDR3 regions were amplified from genomic DNA by bias-controlled multiplex PCR with the immunoSEQ v3 hsTCRB kit. Held by TCRdb, this immuneACCESS table contains in-frame sequences only and omits some clones. Under half of the omission traces to an unresolved V gene where checked; the cause of the rest is unknown. This sample comprises about 60,000 clones, more than 75% of them detected only once. The top ten constitute just over 2.5% of the sample. In the paper's terms, the time point label means: pre-treatment sample, taken before nivolumab and TIL therapy. Sample: blood, taken at baseline. The receptors originated from a person between 30 and 79 years old with non-small cell lung cancer.

This clone was picked up one time. The rearrangement links TRBV6-6 to TRBJ1-4, with TRBD1 matching over 8 bases. With 5 bases clipped from V and 7 bases from J, the junction kept 9 bases outside the gene matches. The CDR3 runs 15 residues. Germline V gene sequence: CDR1 MNHNY, CDR2 SVGAGI (reference sequence). The CDR3 sequence is CASSPTGQGREKLFF. DNA of the CDR3: TGTGCCAGCAGTCCCACTGGACAGGGCCGTGAAAAACTGTTTTTT.

The gene calls are TRBV2 and TRBJ2-7; D gene ambiguous. In germline, CDR1 is SNHLY, CDR2 FYNNEI. The CDR3 is 11 amino acids. V was shortened by 7 bases and J by 5 bases, with 9 bases between the two germline ends. CDR3 in amino acids: CASKQVDEQYF. The CDR3 coding sequence is TGTGCCAGCAAGCAGGTTGACGAGCAGTACTTC.

The chain links TRBV18 to TRBJ1-3; D is possibly TRBD1 (5 bases). V shed 6 bases and J shed 4 bases, with 19 bases lying between them. The CDR3 is 16 amino acids. Germline values: CDR1 KGHSH, CDR2 LQKENI. CDR3 nucleotide sequence: TGTGCCAGCTCTCTCACCACCGGGGGTGCCGGAAACACCATATATTTT. Protein: CASSLTTGGAGNTIYF. Full variable domain (remainder filled in from reference TRBV18 and TRBJ1-3): NAGVMQNPRHLVRRRGQEARLRCSPMKGHSHVYWYRQLPEEGLKFMVYLQKENIIDESGMPKERFSAEFPKEGPSILRIQQVVRGDSAAYFCASSLTTGGAGNTIYFGEGSWLTVV.

V is TRBV11-2 and J is TRBJ2-5; D gene unclear. The CDR3 contains 12 residues. The V gene's germline CDR1 is SGHAT and CDR2 FQNNGV. The V gene lost 5 bases and the J gene lost 4 bases, with 8 bases spanning the gap. In DNA, the CDR3 is TGTGCCAGCAGCCAGGACCGAGAGACCCAGTACTTC. The encoded protein is CASSQDRETQYF.

J is TRBJ2-3 and V is TRBV6-5, with 9 nucleotides matching TRBD2. V gave up 6 bases and J gave up 4 bases; unmatched junction bases: 2. CDR1 and CDR2 (germline): MNHEY, SVGAGI. The CDR3 is 13 residues long. CDR3: CASRGLASDTQYF. For the CDR3, the DNA is TGTGCCAGCAGAGGACTAGCGTCAGATACGCAGTATTTT.

The chain recombines TRBV30 with TRBJ2-7; the D is unclear. V lost 2 bases to trimming and J lost 4 bases, with 6 bases between them. The CDR3 has 11 amino acids. From germline, CDR1 is GTSNPN and CDR2 SVGIG (reference sequence). CDR3 DNA: TGTGCCTGGAGTAACATTTACGAGCAGTACTTC. Residues: CAWSNIYEQYF.

This chain connects TRBV3-1 (or the pseudogene TRBV3-2) to TRBJ1-1, with D perhaps TRBD1 (5 bases). The germline V and J ends were trimmed by 2 bases and 0 bases, with 7 bases remaining between them. The CDR3 extends over 14 amino acids. Germline V gene sequence: CDR1 LGHDT, CDR2 YNNKEL (reference sequence). CDR3 residues: CASSQPGLNTEAFF. DNA for the CDR3: TGTGCCAGCAGCCAACCAGGGTTGAACACTGAAGCTTTCTTT.

V and J are TRBV19 and TRBJ1-1; TRBD1 aligns across 11 bases. The V segment lost 0 bases and the J segment 4 bases; nucleotides outside the gene matches: 4. The germline V gene encodes CDR1 LNHDA and CDR2 SQIVND (reference sequence). The CDR3 loop spans 16 amino acids. The DNA for the CDR3 is TGTGCCAGTAGTATAGAGATTGGACAGGGGGCCACTGAAGCTTTCTTT. Translating it yields CASSIEIGQGATEAFF.

The rearrangement joins TRBV9 to TRBJ1-3; TRBD1 matches at 8 bases. Germline V gene sequence: CDR1 SGDLS, CDR2 YYNGEE. The CDR3 has 16 amino acids. The V segment lost 0 bases and the J segment 3 bases; nucleotides outside the gene matches: 5. The CDR3 loop is CASSVAAGGDGNTIYF. The CDR3 DNA is TGTGCCAGCAGCGTAGCAGCAGGGGGCGATGGAAACACCATATATTTT.

The J gene is TRBJ1-2, the V gene TRBV28; 8 positions match TRBD1. The CDR3 sequence is 14 residues long. CDR1 and CDR2 (germline): MDHEN, SYDVKM. The J segment lost 3 bases and the V segment lost 6 bases, leaving 6 bases of the junction unmatched. CDR3 loop: CASRRTGRDYGYTF. In DNA, the CDR3 is TGTGCCAGCAGGAGGACAGGGAGGGACTATGGCTACACCTTC.